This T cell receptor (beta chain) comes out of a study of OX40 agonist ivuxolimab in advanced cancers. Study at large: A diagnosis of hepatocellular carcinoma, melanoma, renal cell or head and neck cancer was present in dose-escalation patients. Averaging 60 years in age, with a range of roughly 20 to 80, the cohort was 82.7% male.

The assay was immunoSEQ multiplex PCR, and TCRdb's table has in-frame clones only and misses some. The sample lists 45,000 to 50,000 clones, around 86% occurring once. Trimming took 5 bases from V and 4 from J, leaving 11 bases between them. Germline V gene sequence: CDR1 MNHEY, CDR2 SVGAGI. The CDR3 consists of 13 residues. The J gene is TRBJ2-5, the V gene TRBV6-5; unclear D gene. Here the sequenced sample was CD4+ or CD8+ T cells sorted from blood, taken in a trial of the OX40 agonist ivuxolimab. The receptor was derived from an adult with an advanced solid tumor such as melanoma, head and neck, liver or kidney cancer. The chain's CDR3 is CASSRIVLETQYF. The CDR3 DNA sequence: TGTGCCAGCAGTCGCATAGTACTAGAGACCCAGTACTTC.